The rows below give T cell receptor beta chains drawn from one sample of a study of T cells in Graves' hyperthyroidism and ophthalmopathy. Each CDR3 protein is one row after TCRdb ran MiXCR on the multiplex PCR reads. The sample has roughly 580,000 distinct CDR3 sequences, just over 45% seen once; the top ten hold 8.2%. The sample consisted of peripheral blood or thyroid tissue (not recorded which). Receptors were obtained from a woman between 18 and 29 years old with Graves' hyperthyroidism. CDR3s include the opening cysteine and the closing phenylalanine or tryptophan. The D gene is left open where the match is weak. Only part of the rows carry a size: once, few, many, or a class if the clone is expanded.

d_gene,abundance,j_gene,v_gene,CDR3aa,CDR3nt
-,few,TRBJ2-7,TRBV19,CASSMEGAFTYEQYF,TGTGCCAGTAGTATGGAGGGGGCTTTCACCTACGAGCAGTACTTC
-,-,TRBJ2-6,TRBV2,CVTGATGANVLTF,TGTGTAACGGGGGCTACTGGGGCCAACGTCCTGACTTTC
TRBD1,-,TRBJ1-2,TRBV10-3,CAISGTGAGSGYTF,TGTGCCATCAGTGGAACAGGGGCCGGGTCTGGCTACACCTTC
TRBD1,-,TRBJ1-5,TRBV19,CASSIVGTANQPQHF,TGTGCCAGTAGTATAGTTGGGACAGCCAATCAGCCCCAGCATTTT
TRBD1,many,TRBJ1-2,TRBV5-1,CASSLVGTGATGYTF,TGCGCCAGCAGCTTGGTGGGGACAGGGGCCACTGGCTACACCTTC
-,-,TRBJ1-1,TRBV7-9,CASSQDLESALEAFF,TGTGCCAGCAGCCAAGATTTAGAGTCGGCCCTTGAAGCTTTCTTT
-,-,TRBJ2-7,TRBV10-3,CAISLQGREQYF,TGTGCCATCAGTTTACAGGGCCGCGAGCAGTACTTC
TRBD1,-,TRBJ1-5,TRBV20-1,CSARSSGTGLYQPQHF,TGCAGTGCTAGAAGCTCGGGGACAGGCCTTTATCAGCCCCAGCATTTT
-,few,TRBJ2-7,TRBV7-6,CASSSTVWGEQYF,TGTGCCAGCAGTTCGACAGTTTGGGGCGAGCAGTACTTC
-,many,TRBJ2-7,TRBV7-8,CASSSRGTYEQYF,TGTGCCAGCAGCTCCCGAGGAACCTACGAGCAGTACTTC
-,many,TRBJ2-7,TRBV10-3,CAISDRGPYEQYF,TGTGCCATCAGTGACAGGGGACCCTACGAGCAGTACTTC
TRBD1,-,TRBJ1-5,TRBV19,CASKAGGRFQPQHF,TGTGCCAGTAAGGCAGGGGGCAGGTTTCAGCCCCAGCATTTT
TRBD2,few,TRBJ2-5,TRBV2,CASRRLAEFQETQYF,TGTGCCAGCAGGAGACTAGCGGAGTTCCAAGAGACCCAGTACTTC
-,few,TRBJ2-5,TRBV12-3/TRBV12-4,CASSQDWGATQYF,TGTGCCAGCAGTCAGGACTGGGGGGCGACCCAGTACTTC
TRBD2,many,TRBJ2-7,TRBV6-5,CASSPNSGRGGEQYF,TGTGCCAGCAGTCCGAATAGCGGGAGGGGAGGCGAGCAGTACTTC
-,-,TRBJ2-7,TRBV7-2,CASSLQRRGGAREQYF,TGTGCCAGCAGCTTACAAAGACGTGGAGGGGCAAGGGAGCAGTACTTC
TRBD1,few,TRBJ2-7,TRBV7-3,CASSLSGTGSYEQYF,TGTGCCAGCAGCTTATCCGGGACAGGGTCCTACGAGCAGTACTTC
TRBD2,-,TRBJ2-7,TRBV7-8,CASSLGSSGITYEQYF,TGTGCCAGCAGCTTAGGGTCTAGCGGGATAACGTACGAGCAGTACTTC
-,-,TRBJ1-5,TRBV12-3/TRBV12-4,CASSLGEQPQHF,TGTGCCAGCAGTCTCGGGGAGCAGCCCCAGCATTTT
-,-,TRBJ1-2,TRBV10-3,CASSPPTGIGYGYTF,TGTGCCAGCAGCCCACCCACAGGGATAGGCTATGGCTACACCTTC